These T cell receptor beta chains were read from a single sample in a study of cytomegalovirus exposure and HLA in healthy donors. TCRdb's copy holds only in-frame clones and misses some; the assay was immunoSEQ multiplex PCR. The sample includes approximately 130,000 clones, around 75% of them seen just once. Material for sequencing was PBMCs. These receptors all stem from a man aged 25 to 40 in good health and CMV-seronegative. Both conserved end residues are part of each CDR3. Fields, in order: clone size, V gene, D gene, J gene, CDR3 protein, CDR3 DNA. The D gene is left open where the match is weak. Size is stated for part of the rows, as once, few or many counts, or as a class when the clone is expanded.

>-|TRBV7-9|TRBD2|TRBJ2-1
CASSLSAGDNEQFF
TGTGCCAGCAGCCTGTCGGCGGGAGATAATGAGCAGTTCTTC
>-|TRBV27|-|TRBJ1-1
CASSLAGDSVGTEAFF
TGTGCCAGCAGTTTAGCAGGTGATAGTGTAGGCACTGAAGCTTTCTTT
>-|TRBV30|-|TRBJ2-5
CAWRNIETQYF
TGTGCCTGGAGAAATATCGAGACCCAGTACTTC
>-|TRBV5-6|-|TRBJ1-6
CASSYDRESPLHF
TGTGCCAGCAGCTATGACAGAGAATCACCCCTCCACTTT
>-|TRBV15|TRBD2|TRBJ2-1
CATSRYSGRTYNEQFF
TGTGCCACCAGCAGATATAGCGGGAGGACCTACAATGAGCAGTTCTTC
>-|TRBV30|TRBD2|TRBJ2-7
CAWDSTSDEQYF
TGTGCCTGGGATTCCACTAGCGACGAGCAGTACTTC
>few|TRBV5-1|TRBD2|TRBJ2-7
CASSRGLAGGAYEQYF
TGCGCCAGCAGCCGAGGCCTAGCGGGGGGAGCCTACGAGCAGTACTTC
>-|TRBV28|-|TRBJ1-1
CASSLDTNTEAFF
TGTGCCAGCAGCCTGGACACGAACACTGAAGCTTTCTTT
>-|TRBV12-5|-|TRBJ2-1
CASGSGIAYNEQFF
TGTGCTAGTGGATCGGGGATCGCCTACAATGAGCAGTTCTTC
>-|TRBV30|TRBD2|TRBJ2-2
CAWSRSGITGELFF
TGTGCCTGGAGTCGGAGCGGGATCACCGGGGAGCTGTTTTTT
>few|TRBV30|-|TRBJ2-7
CAWSAGRGLNEQYF
TGTGCCTGGAGTGCCGGCAGGGGTTTGAACGAGCAGTACTTC
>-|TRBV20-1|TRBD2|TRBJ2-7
CSFKRDGEQYF
TGCAGTTTTAAGCGGGACGGAGAGCAGTACTTC
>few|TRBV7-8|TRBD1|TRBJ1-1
CASSLGGTGVTEAFF
TGTGCCAGCAGCTTAGGTGGGACAGGAGTCACTGAAGCTTTCTTT
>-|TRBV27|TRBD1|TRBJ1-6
CAIRQGDSPLHF
TGTGCCATTCGACAGGGTGATTCACCCCTCCACTTT
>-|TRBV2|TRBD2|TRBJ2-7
CASSHRLAPYEQYF
TGTGCCAGCAGCCACCGACTAGCGCCCTACGAGCAGTACTTC
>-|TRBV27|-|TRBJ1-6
CASRFGAGGNSPLHF
TGTGCCAGCAGGTTCGGGGCCGGGGGTAATTCACCCCTCCACTTT
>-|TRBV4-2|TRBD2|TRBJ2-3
CASSQEIAGHTDTQYF
TGTGCCAGCAGCCAAGAAATAGCGGGGCACACAGATACGCAGTATTTT
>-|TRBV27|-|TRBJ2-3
CASSFIADTQYF
TGTGCCAGCAGTTTTATCGCAGATACGCAGTATTTT